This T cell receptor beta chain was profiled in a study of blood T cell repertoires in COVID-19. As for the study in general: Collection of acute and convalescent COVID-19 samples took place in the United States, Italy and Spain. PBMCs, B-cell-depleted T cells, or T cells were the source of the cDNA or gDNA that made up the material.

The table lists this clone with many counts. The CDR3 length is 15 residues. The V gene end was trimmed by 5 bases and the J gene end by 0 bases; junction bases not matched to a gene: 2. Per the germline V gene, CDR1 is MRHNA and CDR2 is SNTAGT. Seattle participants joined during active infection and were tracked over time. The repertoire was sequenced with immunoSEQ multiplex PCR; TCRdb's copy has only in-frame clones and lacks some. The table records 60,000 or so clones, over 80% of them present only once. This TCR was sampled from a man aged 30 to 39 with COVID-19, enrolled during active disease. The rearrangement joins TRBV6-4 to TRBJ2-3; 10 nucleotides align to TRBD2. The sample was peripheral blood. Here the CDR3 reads CASSPTSGSTDTQYF. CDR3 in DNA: TGTGCCAGCAGTCCGACTAGCGGGAGCACAGATACGCAGTATTTT.